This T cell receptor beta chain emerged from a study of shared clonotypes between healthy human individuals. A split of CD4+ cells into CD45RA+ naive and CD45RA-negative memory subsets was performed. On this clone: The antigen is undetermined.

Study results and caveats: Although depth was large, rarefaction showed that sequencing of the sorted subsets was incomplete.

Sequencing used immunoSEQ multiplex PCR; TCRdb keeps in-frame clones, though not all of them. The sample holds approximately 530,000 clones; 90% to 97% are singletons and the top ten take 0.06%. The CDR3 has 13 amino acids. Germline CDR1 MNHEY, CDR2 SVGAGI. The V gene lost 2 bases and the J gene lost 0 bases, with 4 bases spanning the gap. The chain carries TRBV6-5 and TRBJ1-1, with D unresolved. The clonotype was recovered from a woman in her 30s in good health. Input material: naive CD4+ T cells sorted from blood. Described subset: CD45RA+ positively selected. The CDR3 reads CASSYEMNTEAFF. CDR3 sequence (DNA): TGTGCCAGCAGTTACGAGATGAACACTGAAGCTTTCTTT.